Included here is one T cell receptor (beta chain) sequence, with context. The sample comes from a study of blood T cell repertoires in COVID-19. Study-wide background: Whether acute or convalescent, the COVID-19 samples came from the United States, Italy and Spain. T cells, B-cell-depleted T cells, or PBMCs provided the cDNA or gDNA that served as material.

In the authors' workflow: By means of reference gene primer amplification, nucleated cell counts were estimated. Some clones are missing from TCRdb's copy, which holds only in-frame ones; the method was immunoSEQ multiplex PCR. V and J calls plus clone size are reproduced from that table; the DNA served to infer D and trimming. This repertoire shows fewer than 250,000 clones, around 84% found once; its top ten account for roughly a fifth. CDR3 size: 14 residues. V shed 5 bases and J shed 4 bases, with 15 bases lying between them. Germline V gene sequence: CDR1 SGHNT, CDR2 YYREEE (reference sequence).

The TCR was taken from a human donor in a cohort sampled during active COVID-19. Sequencing was performed on peripheral blood. The chain carries TRBV5-4 and TRBJ1-2; weak D call: TRBD1 (6 bases). CDR3 sequence (DNA): TGTGCCAGCAGACCAGGGACAACCACCTATGGCTACACCTTC. Translating it yields CASRPGTTTYGYTF.